The rows below give T cell receptor beta chains drawn from one sample of a study of technical replicates of blood from several donors. Libraries were prepared by immunoSEQ multiplex PCR; TCRdb keeps only in-frame clonotypes and omits some of them. The sample has roughly 79,000 clones; 85% to 95% are singletons. The source material was T cells isolated from PBMCs. The receptors stem from a human donor in good health. The CDR3 runs from the conserved cysteine through the conserved F or W. Each record gives: clone size, V gene, D gene, J gene, CDR3 DNA, CDR3 protein. A D gene is named only where the DNA matches it firmly. Where a row states a size, it is once, few, many or the class of an expanded clone; other rows omit it.

abundance: few; v_gene: TRBV29-1; d_gene: TRBD1; j_gene: TRBJ1-1; CDR3nt: TGCAGCGACGGGACAGAGAACACTGAAGCTTTCTTT; CDR3aa: CSDGTENTEAFF
abundance: NA; v_gene: TRBV2; d_gene: TRBD1; j_gene: TRBJ2-7; CDR3nt: TGTGCCAGCAGTGACAACAGGGGGATCGACGAGCAGTACTTC; CDR3aa: CASSDNRGIDEQYF
abundance: NA; v_gene: TRBV10-2; d_gene: TRBD1; j_gene: TRBJ1-5; CDR3nt: TGCGCCAGCGTACAGGGGTCTAGTAATCAGCCCCAGCATTTT; CDR3aa: CASVQGSSNQPQHF
abundance: NA; v_gene: TRBV5-1; d_gene: NA; j_gene: TRBJ1-2; CDR3nt: TGCGCCAGCAGCTCACTCCTGCAGGGACTCGATGGCTACACCTTC; CDR3aa: CASSSLLQGLDGYTF
abundance: NA; v_gene: TRBV18; d_gene: NA; j_gene: TRBJ2-7; CDR3nt: TGTGCCAGCTCAAGGACGGACACCTACGAGCAGTACTTC; CDR3aa: CASSRTDTYEQYF
abundance: NA; v_gene: TRBV25-1; d_gene: TRBD2; j_gene: TRBJ2-7; CDR3nt: TGTGCCAGCAGTGAGTTAGGGGAGGGTGACGAGCAGTACTTC; CDR3aa: CASSELGEGDEQYF
abundance: NA; v_gene: TRBV11-3; d_gene: TRBD2; j_gene: TRBJ2-7; CDR3nt: TGTGCCAGCAGCTTAGGGACGGGGACTAGCGTCGACGAGCAGTACTTC; CDR3aa: CASSLGTGTSVDEQYF
abundance: NA; v_gene: TRBV19; d_gene: TRBD1; j_gene: TRBJ2-2; CDR3nt: TGTGCCAGTACCCGGACAGGGGCGTATCACGGGGAGCTGTTTTTT; CDR3aa: CASTRTGAYHGELFF
abundance: NA; v_gene: TRBV11-2; d_gene: NA; j_gene: TRBJ1-1; CDR3nt: TGTGCCAGCAGTTGGATGCTAGGGGGTGAAGCTTTCTTT; CDR3aa: CASSWMLGGEAFF
abundance: NA; v_gene: TRBV7-3; d_gene: TRBD2; j_gene: TRBJ2-2; CDR3nt: TGTGCCAGCAGCTTTGGACTAGCGGGCAACACCGGGGAGCTGTTTTTT; CDR3aa: CASSFGLAGNTGELFF
abundance: NA; v_gene: TRBV4-3; d_gene: NA; j_gene: TRBJ2-3; CDR3nt: TGCGCCAGCAGCCAAGGGGGAGGCGGGAAGGTCGCAGATACGCAGTATTTT; CDR3aa: CASSQGGGGKVADTQYF
abundance: NA; v_gene: TRBV6-5; d_gene: TRBD2; j_gene: TRBJ2-7; CDR3nt: TGTGCCAGCAGTCGTAGCGGGAAATCTGGATACGAGCAGTACTTC; CDR3aa: CASSRSGKSGYEQYF
abundance: NA; v_gene: TRBV19; d_gene: TRBD1; j_gene: TRBJ1-2; CDR3nt: TGTGCCAGTCGGTGGGACAGGGACTATGGCTACACCTTC; CDR3aa: CASRWDRDYGYTF
abundance: few; v_gene: TRBV19; d_gene: NA; j_gene: TRBJ1-1; CDR3nt: TGTGCCAGTAGTACAGGGGTTACTGAAGCTTTCTTT; CDR3aa: CASSTGVTEAFF
abundance: NA; v_gene: TRBV27; d_gene: NA; j_gene: TRBJ2-1; CDR3nt: TGTGCCAGCAGTGGAGGGGCCCGTCGCTATGAGCAGTTCTTC; CDR3aa: CASSGGARRYEQFF
abundance: NA; v_gene: TRBV28; d_gene: NA; j_gene: TRBJ1-1; CDR3nt: TGTGCCAGCAGTTTGGCAGGGGCCAACACTGAAGCTTTCTTT; CDR3aa: CASSLAGANTEAFF
abundance: once; v_gene: TRBV7-9; d_gene: NA; j_gene: TRBJ1-1; CDR3nt: TGTGCCAGCAACCCGTGGGGGGGGCCGAACACTGAAGCTTTCTTT; CDR3aa: CASNPWGGPNTEAFF
abundance: once; v_gene: TRBV10-2; d_gene: NA; j_gene: TRBJ1-1; CDR3nt: TGCGCCAGCAGTCCGGGGACTGAAGCTTTCTTT; CDR3aa: CASSPGTEAFF
abundance: NA; v_gene: TRBV27; d_gene: TRBD2; j_gene: TRBJ2-1; CDR3nt: TGTGCCAGCAGTTTAACTAGCGGGTACAATGAGCAGTTCTTC; CDR3aa: CASSLTSGYNEQFF
abundance: NA; v_gene: TRBV6-4; d_gene: NA; j_gene: TRBJ1-1; CDR3nt: TGTGCCAGCACAGTGGAGGACACTGAAGCTTTCTTT; CDR3aa: CASTVEDTEAFF
abundance: NA; v_gene: TRBV6-1; d_gene: NA; j_gene: TRBJ1-1; CDR3nt: TGTGCCAGCAGTGACGTCCAGGGCACTGAAGCTTTCTTT; CDR3aa: CASSDVQGTEAFF
abundance: NA; v_gene: TRBV2; d_gene: TRBD1; j_gene: TRBJ1-5; CDR3nt: TGTGCCAGCAACGGAGGGGGACAGCCTAATCAGCCCCAGCATTTT; CDR3aa: CASNGGGQPNQPQHF
abundance: NA; v_gene: TRBV4-3; d_gene: NA; j_gene: TRBJ1-1; CDR3nt: TGCGCCAGCAGCCAAGTAGGTACTATGAACACTGAAGCTTTCTTT; CDR3aa: CASSQVGTMNTEAFF
abundance: NA; v_gene: TRBV5-1; d_gene: TRBD2; j_gene: TRBJ2-1; CDR3nt: TGCGCCAGCAGCTTGAGCCCGGGGGGTGAGCAGTTCTTC; CDR3aa: CASSLSPGGEQFF
abundance: NA; v_gene: TRBV5-1; d_gene: NA; j_gene: TRBJ1-1; CDR3nt: TGCGCCAGCAGCTTGGGGCAGGGGAGAACTGAAGCTTTCTTT; CDR3aa: CASSLGQGRTEAFF